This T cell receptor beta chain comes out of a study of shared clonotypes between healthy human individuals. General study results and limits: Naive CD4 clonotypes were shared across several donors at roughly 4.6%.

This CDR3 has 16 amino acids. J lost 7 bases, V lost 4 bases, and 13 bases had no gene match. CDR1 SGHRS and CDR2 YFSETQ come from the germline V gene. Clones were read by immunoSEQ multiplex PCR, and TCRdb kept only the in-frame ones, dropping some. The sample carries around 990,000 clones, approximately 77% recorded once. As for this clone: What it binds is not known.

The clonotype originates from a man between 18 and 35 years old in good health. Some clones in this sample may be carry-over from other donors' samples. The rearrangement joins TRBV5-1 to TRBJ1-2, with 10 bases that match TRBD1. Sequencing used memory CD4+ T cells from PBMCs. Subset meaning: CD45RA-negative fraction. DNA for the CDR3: TGCGCCAGCAGCGAGACAGGGGGCACAATAATAGGTGGCTACACCTTC. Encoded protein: CASSETGGTIIGGYTF. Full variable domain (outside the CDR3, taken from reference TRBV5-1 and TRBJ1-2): KAGVTQTPRYLIKTRGQQVTLSCSPISGHRSVSWYQQTPGQGLQFLFEYFSETQRNKGNFPGRFSGRQFSNSRSEMNVSTLELGDSALYLCASSETGGTIIGGYTFGSGTRLTVV.